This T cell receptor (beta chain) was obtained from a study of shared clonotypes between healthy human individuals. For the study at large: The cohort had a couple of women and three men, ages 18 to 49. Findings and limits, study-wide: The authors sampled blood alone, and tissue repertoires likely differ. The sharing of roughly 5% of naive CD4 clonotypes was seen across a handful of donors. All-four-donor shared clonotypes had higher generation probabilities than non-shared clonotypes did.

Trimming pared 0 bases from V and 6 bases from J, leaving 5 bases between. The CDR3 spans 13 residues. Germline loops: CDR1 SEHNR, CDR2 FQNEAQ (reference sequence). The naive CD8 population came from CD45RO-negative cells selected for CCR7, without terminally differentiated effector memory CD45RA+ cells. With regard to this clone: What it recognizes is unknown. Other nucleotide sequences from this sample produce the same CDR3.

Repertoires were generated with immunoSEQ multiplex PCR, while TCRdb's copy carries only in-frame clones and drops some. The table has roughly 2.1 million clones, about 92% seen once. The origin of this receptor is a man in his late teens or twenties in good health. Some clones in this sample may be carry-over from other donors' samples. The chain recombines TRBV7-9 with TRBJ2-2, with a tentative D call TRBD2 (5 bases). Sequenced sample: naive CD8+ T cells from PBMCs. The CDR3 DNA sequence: TGTGCCAGCAGCTTAGCGGGAGCCGGGGAGCTGTTTTTT. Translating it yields CASSLAGAGELFF.